The TCR beta chain under discussion was sequenced for a study of T-cell memory formation after mild COVID-19. This clonotype was detected many times. Its antigen remains unknown. The 5'RACE method, run with constant-segment primers, produced TCR alpha and TCR beta cDNA libraries (carrying sample barcodes and UMIs). TCRdb used MiXCR to reprocess the 5' RACE reads, holding one entry per CDR3 protein. The table lists 120,000 to 150,000 distinct CDR3 sequences, less than 20% of them singletons. Germline V gene data show CDR1 as SQVTM and CDR2 as ANQGSEA. The CDR3 sequence is 12 residues long. Regarding the study as a whole: Some responding clones appeared in pre-infection memory, suggesting cross-reactive memory joined. CD4+ clones that contracted lay mainly in CM and EM; CD8+ ones lay in EMRA. Clones that contracted from day 15 to 85 had balanced CD4/CD8; later expanders were CD4+ biased.

The TCR sequence derives from an adult woman who had mild COVID-19 (a few samples of this study predate the infection). Cell type and time point are not known. The sequenced sample was PBMCs or a T cell subset sorted from them (not recorded which). V gene TRBV29-1 combines with J gene TRBJ2-2, with TRBD2 identical over 9 bases. CDR3 region: CVGGRATGELFF. In DNA form, the CDR3 reads TGCGTAGGCGGGAGGGCCACCGGGGAGCTGTTTTTT.